This T cell receptor (beta chain) was documented in a study of blood T cell repertoires in COVID-19. Study summary: Acute-phase and convalescent COVID-19 samples originated in the United States, Italy and Spain.

Method: immunoSEQ multiplex PCR; TCRdb's copy keeps in-frame clones and lacks some. Altogether approximately 170,000 clones are present, 70% to 85% being singletons, with the ten largest covering approximately 1.3%. For this clone: Additional DNA sequences in this sample encode the identical CDR3.

This CDR3 has 12 residues. The trim removed 6 bases at V and 3 bases at J, leaving 3 bases unmatched. Per germline, CDR1 SQVTM and CDR2 ANQGSEA. This receptor was obtained from a man between 60 and 75 years old who had recovered from COVID-19. Input material: peripheral blood. The gene calls are TRBV29-1 and TRBJ1-2; 8 bases map to TRBD1. CDR3: CSVADRDYGYTF. For the CDR3, the DNA is TGCAGCGTCGCGGACAGGGACTATGGCTACACCTTC.